This is a list of T cell receptor beta chains from one sample in a study of cytomegalovirus exposure and HLA in healthy donors. TCRdb keeps only in-frame clones here, not all; method: immunoSEQ multiplex PCR. Seen here are tens of thousands of clones, about 94% observed once, and the top ten hold more than 4.5%. Sequencing was carried out using PBMCs. Receptor source: a man in his late teens or twenties in good health and CMV-seronegative. CDR3s include the opening cysteine and the closing phenylalanine or tryptophan. D genes are given only for firm matches. Not every row has a clone size; where given, it reads once, few, many or a size class.

d_call	v_call	clone_size	j_call	cdr3_aa	cdr3_nt
TRBD2	TRBV28	.	TRBJ2-4	CASSFSLAVFKNIQYF	TGTGCCAGCAGTTTCTCCCTAGCGGTATTCAAAAACATTCAGTACTTC
TRBD1	TRBV6-4	.	TRBJ2-3	CASSGSTGTQYF	TGTGCCAGCAGTGGGTCGACAGGGACGCAGTATTTT
TRBD1	TRBV9	.	TRBJ1-2	CASSVALGQSYGYTF	TGTGCCAGCAGCGTAGCTTTGGGACAGAGCTATGGCTACACCTTC
.	TRBV18	once	TRBJ2-2	CASSPVKQNTGELFF	TGTGCCAGCTCACCAGTTAAGCAGAACACCGGGGAGCTGTTTTTT
TRBD2	TRBV7-8	.	TRBJ2-1	CASSLELAGGPSGEQFF	TGTGCCAGCAGCTTAGAGTTGGCGGGAGGGCCCTCGGGTGAGCAGTTCTTC
.	TRBV19	.	TRBJ1-1	CASRQHMNTEAFF	TGTGCCAGTAGACAGCACATGAACACTGAAGCTTTCTTT
TRBD2	TRBV6-5	once	TRBJ2-7	CASSPGLAATYEQYF	TGTGCCAGCAGCCCGGGACTAGCGGCTACCTACGAGCAGTACTTC
.	TRBV6-1	.	TRBJ2-5	CASSETADKETQYF	TGTGCCAGCAGTGAAACGGCAGACAAAGAGACCCAGTACTTC
TRBD2	TRBV9	once	TRBJ2-7	CASSVGEGYEQYF	TGTGCCAGCAGCGTAGGGGAGGGGTACGAGCAGTACTTC
.	TRBV7-2	.	TRBJ1-2	CASSPAGTGYTF	TGTGCCAGCAGCCCCGCAGGAACCGGCTACACCTTC
TRBD1	TRBV19	.	TRBJ1-5	CASSIGQGAYQPQHF	TGTGCCAGTAGTATCGGACAGGGAGCGTACCAGCCCCAGCATTTT
.	TRBV2	.	TRBJ2-2	CASRPTQNTGELFF	TGTGCCAGCAGACCGACACAAAACACCGGGGAGCTGTTTTTT
.	TRBV28	.	TRBJ1-1	CASSYGQPEAFF	TGTGCCAGCAGCTATGGACAGCCTGAAGCTTTCTTT
.	TRBV11-2	.	TRBJ1-5	CASSLVSGGQPQHF	TGTGCCAGCAGCTTAGTATCGGGGGGTCAGCCCCAGCATTTT
.	TRBV27	.	TRBJ2-5	CASRQERDRETQYF	TGTGCCAGCAGGCAGGAGAGGGATAGAGAGACCCAGTACTTC
.	TRBV11-2	.	TRBJ2-7	CASSQVEDEQYF	TGTGCCAGCAGCCAAGTAGAGGACGAGCAGTACTTC
.	TRBV5-6	.	TRBJ1-1	CASSEPGVNTEAFF	TGTGCCAGCAGCGAACCGGGAGTGAACACTGAAGCTTTCTTT
.	TRBV6-1	.	TRBJ2-5	CASSSSGETQYF	TGTGCCAGCAGTTCCTCAGGGGAGACCCAGTACTTC
.	TRBV6-6	.	TRBJ2-6	CASSYAGTGANVLTF	TGTGCCAGCAGTTACGCGGGGACCGGGGCCAACGTCCTGACTTTC
.	TRBV29-1	.	TRBJ1-1	CSVGTGKTEAFF	TGCAGCGTTGGAACAGGTAAAACTGAAGCTTTCTTT
TRBD1	TRBV7-3	medium-sized	TRBJ2-2	CASSSRPRQGTNTGELFF	TGTGCCAGCAGCTCACGTCCCCGACAGGGGACGAACACCGGGGAGCTGTTTTTT
TRBD2	TRBV25-1	.	TRBJ2-3	CASSGGLASDTQYF	TGTGCCAGCAGTGGGGGACTAGCCTCAGATACGCAGTATTTT
TRBD2	TRBV7-2	.	TRBJ2-7	CASSISGGSYEQYF	TGTGCCAGCAGCATATCGGGGGGCTCCTACGAGCAGTACTTC
TRBD1	TRBV28	.	TRBJ2-1	CASSQTSGQGPNEQFF	TGTGCCAGCAGCCAGACCTCGGGACAGGGCCCCAATGAGCAGTTCTTC
TRBD1	TRBV7-2	.	TRBJ1-6	CASSPTLRDRAFYNSPLHF	TGTGCCAGCAGTCCCACCCTCCGGGACAGGGCCTTCTATAATTCACCCCTCCACTTT
TRBD2	TRBV11-2	.	TRBJ2-5	CASSFSRGGHQETQYF	TGTGCCAGCAGCTTCTCGCGGGGGGGCCATCAAGAGACCCAGTACTTC
.	TRBV19	.	TRBJ1-5	CASTVLGQPQHF	TGTGCCAGTACAGTTCTCGGGCAGCCCCAGCATTTT
.	TRBV2	few	TRBJ1-1	CASLRDGWEAFF	TGTGCCAGCCTCCGTGACGGGTGGGAAGCTTTCTTT
TRBD1	TRBV4-1	.	TRBJ2-1	CASSPFLDREFNEQFF	TGCGCCAGCAGCCCCTTTTTGGACAGGGAGTTCAATGAGCAGTTCTTC
TRBD2	TRBV28	.	TRBJ2-3	CASSLFGLAGGPNTQYF	TGTGCCAGCAGTTTATTTGGACTAGCGGGAGGGCCCAATACGCAGTATTTT
TRBD1	TRBV5-5	.	TRBJ2-6	CASSPQGASGANVLTF	TGTGCCAGCAGCCCACAGGGGGCGTCTGGGGCCAACGTCCTGACTTTC